This T cell receptor beta chain comes out of a study of shared clonotypes between healthy human individuals. Study background: Those who served as donors were a couple of women and a few men between the ages of 18 and 49.

Replicate sorted-subset PCRs were loaded with approximately 200 ng DNA, 25,000 to 30,000 T cell genomes. TCRdb's table, derived via immunoSEQ multiplex PCR, lists solely in-frame clones and lacks some. The sample yields about 2,500,000 clones, 90% to 95% seen once. Study conclusions and caveats: In contrast to clonotypes shared by all four donors, non-shared clonotypes had lower generation probabilities.

On this clone: Its matching antigen is unknown.

Per the germline V gene, CDR1 is GTSNPN and CDR2 is SVGIG (reference sequence). The length of the CDR3 is 15 residues. Trimming at V came to 3 bases and at J to 5 bases, leaving 9 bases not matched to a gene. V is TRBV30 and J is TRBJ1-4; 7 bases are shared with TRBD1. This clonotype originated in a young man in good health. The sample consisted of naive CD4+ T cells sorted from blood. Described subset: CD45RA+ positively selected. The CDR3 nucleotides read TGTGCCTGGAGCCCGGGGGACAGAAGAAATGAAAAACTGTTTTTT. This gives the protein CAWSPGDRRNEKLFF.